What follows are 32 T cell receptor beta chains derived from one specimen sequenced in a study of shared clonotypes between healthy human individuals. Terminally differentiated effector memory CD45RA+ cells were excluded from the naive CD8 cells, which were CD45RO-negative and positively selected for CCR7. Profiled with immunoSEQ multiplex PCR; TCRdb holds only in-frame clones, not every one. Of around 610,000 clones listed, roughly 95% are singletons. The sample was naive CD8+ T cells sorted from blood. The receptors stem from a young woman in good health.

The rearrangement uses TRBV10-2 and TRBJ2-7; unclear D gene. The CDR3 is 11 amino acids. Looked up from germline, CDR1 is WSHSY and CDR2 is SAAADI. Trimming took 8 bases from V and 4 from J, leaving 9 bases between them. CDR3 bases: TGCGCCAGCGTCGGTGGGTACGAGCAGTACTTC. It codes for CASVGGYEQYF.

The genes are TRBV2 and TRBJ2-7, with TRBD1 matching 7 bases. Per the germline V gene, CDR1 is SNHLY and CDR2 is FYNNEI. This CDR3 has 14 residues. The V and J ends lost 0 bases and 3 bases, in that order; junction bases with no gene match: 2. CDR3 in DNA: TGTGCCAGCAGTGAAGCCAGGGGGAACTACGAGCAGTACTTC. Residues: CASSEARGNYEQYF.

This clone was detected only a few times. The V gene is TRBV9, the J gene TRBJ1-1, with D possibly matching TRBD1 (6 bases). The CDR3 runs to 14 residues. V was clipped by 1 base and J by 6 bases, with 13 bases between them. CDR1 is SGDLS and CDR2 is YYNGEE in the germline V gene. The CDR3 loop reads CASSVLGRGPEAFF. DNA of the CDR3: TGTGCCAGCAGCGTACTCGGCAGGGGCCCTGAAGCTTTCTTT.

The rearrangement links TRBV7-9 to TRBJ1-2, with D hard to call. The CDR3 spans 16 residues. The germline CDR1 and CDR2 sequences are SEHNR and FQNEAQ (reference sequence). The V end lost 1 base, the J end lost 6 bases, and 18 bases lay between the germline ends. CDR3 residues: CASSLDATLIGDGYTF. DNA for the CDR3: TGTGCCAGCAGCTTAGACGCAACGCTTATAGGAGATGGCTACACCTTC.

The chain carries TRBV11-2 and TRBJ1-2; no reliable D call. This CDR3 is 15 amino acids long. The V end was cut by 0 bases, the J end by 3 bases, with 11 bases between. CDR1 and CDR2 from the germline V gene are SGHAT and FQNNGV. The CDR3 DNA is TGTGCCAGCAGCTTAGATCCGGGGATCGACTATGGCTACACCTTC. Its translation is CASSLDPGIDYGYTF.

The rearrangement joins TRBV2 to TRBJ2-1, with TRBD1 as a possible D gene (6 bases). The CDR3 totals 14 residues. Germline assignment: CDR1 SNHLY and CDR2 FYNNEI. Trimming removed 1 base from V and 9 bases from J, with 13 bases in between. As DNA, the CDR3 is TGTGCCAGCAGTGAAGGACAGGTTTTGTTTGAGCAGTTCTTC. This sequence encodes CASSEGQVLFEQFF.

The chain recombines TRBV5-1 with TRBJ2-7; possibly TRBD1 for D (6 bases). The CDR3 is 14 residues long. V was cut by 3 bases and J by 2 bases, with 12 bases left in between. The V gene's germline CDR1 is SGHRS and CDR2 YFSETQ. DNA for the CDR3: TGCGCCAGCAGCTCCGGGACACTTACCTACGAGCAGTACTTC. Its translation: CASSSGTLTYEQYF. The full variable domain, completed using reference TRBV5-1 and TRBJ2-7, is KAGVTQTPRYLIKTRGQQVTLSCSPISGHRSVSWYQQTPGQGLQFLFEYFSETQRNKGNFPGRFSGRQFSNSRSEMNVSTLELGDSALYLCASSSGTLTYEQYFGPGTRLTVT.

The chain joins TRBV14 to TRBJ1-1; D ambiguous. The CDR3 is made up of 13 amino acids. Trimming removed 4 bases at V and 4 bases at J, with 10 bases between. Germline V gives CDR1 SGHDN, CDR2 FVKESK. The DNA of the CDR3 is TGTGCCAGCAGCCTCGCCCCGAGCACTGAAGCTTTCTTT. Residues: CASSLAPSTEAFF.

The chain joins TRBV19 to TRBJ2-5; D perhaps matches TRBD1 (6 bases). This CDR3 comprises 15 residues. The ends were cut back, 4 bases at V and 5 bases at J, with 17 bases in the middle. In germline, CDR1 is LNHDA, CDR2 SQIVND (reference sequence). The CDR3 region has the DNA TGTGCCAGTAGTAGAATCTTGGGGGCTGGTGAGACCCAGTACTTC. As protein: CASSRILGAGETQYF. Full variable domain (outside the CDR3, taken from reference TRBV19 and TRBJ2-5): DGGITQSPKYLFRKEGQNVTLSCEQNLNHDAMYWYRQDPGQGLRLIYYSQIVNDFQKGDIAEGYSVSREKKESFPLTVTSAQKNPTAFYLCASSRILGAGETQYFGPGTRLLVL.

This clone was seen once. The V and J genes are TRBV30 and TRBJ1-1; 9 bases match TRBD1. The CDR3 runs to 12 residues. Losses at the gene ends were 5 bases for V and 7 bases for J; bases not matched to a gene: 5. Germline lookup yields CDR1 GTSNPN and CDR2 SVGIG (reference sequence). The CDR3, as DNA: TGTGCCTGGTCCGGGACAGGGAATGAAGCTTTCTTT. Its protein is CAWSGTGNEAFF.

This clone has just one count. The CDR3 bases are TGTGCCAGCAGCCTAGGGACTAGCGGGAGGGCTTACGAGCAGTACTTC. Its translation is CASSLGTSGRAYEQYF. The chain combines TRBV5-5 with TRBJ2-7, with 16 bases aligning to TRBD2. V gave up 4 bases and J gave up 4 bases; unmatched junction bases: 5. The germline V gene has CDR1 SGHKS and CDR2 YYEKEE (reference sequence). This CDR3 comprises 16 residues.

Only one count was recorded for this clone. The chain employs TRBV9 and TRBJ1-4; 7 bases agree with TRBD1. V lost 4 bases, J lost 7 bases, and 10 bases stayed unmatched. CDR3 length equals 15 residues. The germline CDR1 and CDR2 sequences are SGDLS and YYNGEE. CDR3 DNA sequence: TGTGCCAGCAGCACCGGGACAGCTGGCGGTGAAAAACTGTTTTTT. Its translation: CASSTGTAGGEKLFF.

This rearrangement joins TRBV28 to TRBJ2-7; 8 bases align to TRBD2. Germline trimming cut 5 bases from V and 2 bases from J; bases unmatched to any gene: 8. CDR1 and CDR2 (germline): MDHEN, SYDVKM. There are 15 residues in the CDR3. CDR3 amino acids: CASSHSGGYTYEQYF. CDR3 bases: TGTGCCAGCAGTCATTCGGGGGGGTATACCTACGAGCAGTACTTC.

As regards this clone: Additional DNA sequences in this sample encode the identical CDR3. V gene TRBV9 combines with J gene TRBJ2-1, with 11 bases matching TRBD2. Germline CDR1 is SGDLS and CDR2 is YYNGEE. With 7 bases clipped from V and 4 bases from J, the junction kept 1 base outside the gene matches. The CDR3 consists of 13 residues. The CDR3 sequence: CASGTSGYNEQFF. CDR3 DNA: TGTGCCAGCGGGACTAGCGGTTACAATGAGCAGTTCTTC.

CDR3 amino acids: CASSLGPQRGETQYF. The CDR3 bases are TGTGCCAGCAGTTTGGGACCCCAACGGGGGGAGACCCAGTACTTC. The chain employs TRBV27 and TRBJ2-5; D possibly corresponds to TRBD2 (6 bases). V gave up 3 bases and J gave up 5 bases, with 16 bases separating them. The CDR3 runs 15 residues. Per the germline V gene, CDR1 is MNHEY and CDR2 is SMNVEV (reference sequence).

This rearrangement joins TRBV19 to TRBJ2-5; TRBD1 matches at 8 bases. Germline values: CDR1 LNHDA, CDR2 SQIVND (reference sequence). This CDR3 spans 16 amino acids. The V gene end was trimmed by 4 bases and the J gene end by 4 bases; junction bases not matched to a gene: 11. The CDR3: CASSTRTGRIGETQYF. The CDR3 nucleotides are TGTGCCAGTAGTACTCGGACAGGGCGGATAGGAGAGACCCAGTACTTC. The whole variable domain, filled in from reference TRBV19 and TRBJ2-5, reads DGGITQSPKYLFRKEGQNVTLSCEQNLNHDAMYWYRQDPGQGLRLIYYSQIVNDFQKGDIAEGYSVSREKKESFPLTVTSAQKNPTAFYLCASSTRTGRIGETQYFGPGTRLLVL.

About this clone: This sample includes further DNA sequences coding for the same CDR3. The chain has TRBV2 and TRBJ2-1, with D uncertain. Germline V gene data show CDR1 as SNHLY and CDR2 as FYNNEI. V was clipped by 6 bases and J by 3 bases, with 3 bases between them. The CDR3 covers 11 residues. CDR3 sequence: CASRDYNEQFF. The CDR3 bases are TGTGCCAGCAGAGACTACAATGAGCAGTTCTTC.

This chain connects TRBV6-1 to TRBJ2-7; D gene unclear. Trimming left V 6 bases short and J 1 base short, with 10 bases between. There are 13 residues in the CDR3. Germline assignment: CDR1 MNHNS and CDR2 SASEGT. The CDR3: CASRLDGSYEQYF. CDR3 nucleotides: TGTGCCAGCAGGCTGGACGGATCCTACGAGCAGTACTTC.

The genes are TRBV25-1 and TRBJ2-1; 8 bases align to TRBD2. Germline loops: CDR1 MGHDK, CDR2 SYGVNS. This CDR3 spans 15 amino acids. Trimming cost V 1 base and J 7 bases; bases outside gene matches: 6. DNA of the CDR3: TGTGCCAGCAGTGAATTGGCGGGAGGATCGAATGAGCAGTTCTTC. Translation: CASSELAGGSNEQFF.

The rearrangement links TRBV5-4 to TRBJ2-5, with D tentatively TRBD1 or TRBD2 (5 bases each). The better agreement between TRBJ2-7 and the DNA end casts doubt on the J call. There are 15 residues in the CDR3. Germline CDR1 and CDR2: SGHNT and YYREEE (reference sequence). The CDR3 DNA reads as TGTGCCAGCAGCTTGGGAGGGACCGTCTCGGACGAGCAGTACTTC. Its translation: CASSLGGTVSDEQYF.

The chain uses TRBV9 and TRBJ1-1; the D gene is possibly TRBD1 (6 bases). This CDR3 is built from 14 residues. V was pared by 1 base and J by 4 bases, with 11 bases between. Germline V gene data show CDR1 as SGDLS and CDR2 as YYNGEE. The CDR3 sequence: CASSVTGGGTEAFF. The CDR3, as DNA: TGTGCCAGCAGCGTAACGGGGGGCGGCACTGAAGCTTTCTTT.

This clone showed up just a few times. The V call is TRBV11-2, the J call TRBJ1-2; no definite D call. The CDR3 spans 12 residues. Trimming took 4 bases from V and 4 from J, leaving 7 bases between them. CDR1 is SGHAT, CDR2 FQNNGV, per germline. The CDR3 sequence is CASSSGLYGYTF. The CDR3 region has the DNA TGTGCCAGCAGCTCCGGACTCTATGGCTACACCTTC.

The V call is TRBV13, the J call TRBJ2-5; TRBD1 or TRBD2 may be the D gene (5 bases each). The CDR3 extends over 13 amino acids. Trimming stripped 5 bases from V and 0 bases from J, with 7 bases between. Germline V gives CDR1 PRHDT, CDR2 FYEKMQ (reference sequence). The CDR3 loop reads CASSPGHQETQYF. The DNA of the CDR3 is TGTGCCAGCAGCCCGGGACACCAAGAGACCCAGTACTTC.

The rearrangement uses TRBV11-2 and TRBJ2-1; tentatively, D is TRBD2 (5 bases). From germline, CDR1 is SGHAT and CDR2 FQNNGV. CDR3 length: 14 residues. The V and J ends lost 7 bases and 5 bases respectively, with 15 bases between them. The CDR3 here is CASTNSWGDNEQFF. The CDR3 DNA reads as TGTGCCAGCACCAACAGTTGGGGAGACAATGAGCAGTTCTTC. The variable domain in full, completed from reference TRBV11-2 and TRBJ2-1, reads EAGVAQSPRYKIIEKRQSVAFWCNPISGHATLYWYQQILGQGPKLLIQFQNNGVVDDSQLPKDRFSAERLKGVDSTLKIQPAKLEDSAVYLCASTNSWGDNEQFFGPGTRLTVL.

This chain links TRBV6-1 with TRBJ2-1; TRBD1 aligns across 9 bases. This CDR3 comprises 15 residues. Unmatched junction bases numbered 15, after V lost 10 bases and J lost 8 bases. CDR1 and CDR2 from the germline V gene are MNHNS and SASEGT. The CDR3 coding sequence is TGTGCCATCGCGAAAACCCACAGGGGGCAAGATGAGCAGTTCTTC. This translates into CAIAKTHRGQDEQFF.

The V call is TRBV2, the J call TRBJ2-5, with D hard to call. The assigned J gene may be wrong: the sequence end matches TRBJ2-7 better. The germline CDR1 and CDR2 sequences are SNHLY and FYNNEI. CDR3 length: 9 residues. CDR3 sequence: CASGYEQYF. As DNA, the CDR3 is TGTGCCAGCGGGTACGAGCAGTACTTC.

The CDR3 here is CASSATGAGNTIYF. The CDR3 coding sequence is TGTGCCAGCAGCGCAACAGGGGCTGGAAACACCATATATTTT. The rearrangement links TRBV13 to TRBJ1-3, with 7 bases aligning to TRBD1. Germline values: CDR1 PRHDT, CDR2 FYEKMQ (reference sequence). This CDR3 region has 14 residues. Trimming cost V 5 bases and J 2 bases; bases outside gene matches: 3.

The V gene is TRBV27, the J gene TRBJ2-1, with 10 bases fitting TRBD1. The CDR3 covers 17 residues. In germline, CDR1 is MNHEY, CDR2 SMNVEV (reference sequence). V dropped 5 bases and J dropped 6; count of bases not matched to a gene: 13. The CDR3 DNA follows: TGTGCCAGCAGTCAAACCGAGACCGGGACAGGGGTCAATGAGCAGTTCTTC. Translation: CASSQTETGTGVNEQFF.

J is TRBJ1-3 and V is TRBV15, with a tentative D call TRBD1 (6 bases). This CDR3 is built from 16 residues. V was pared by 5 bases and J by 0 bases, with 14 bases between. Germline values: CDR1 LNHNV, CDR2 YYDKDF (reference sequence). The CDR3 protein is CATSSRDTSSGNTIYF. Here the CDR3 DNA reads TGTGCCACCAGCTCCCGGGACACGAGCTCTGGAAACACCATATATTTT. Full variable domain (remainder filled in from reference TRBV15 and TRBJ1-3): DAMVIQNPRYQVTQFGKPVTLSCSQTLNHNVMYWYQQKSSQAPKLLFHYYDKDFNNEADTPDNFQSRRPNTSFCFLDIRSPGLGDTAMYLCATSSRDTSSGNTIYFGEGSWLTVV.

The V call is TRBV14, the J call TRBJ1-1; a possible D gene is TRBD1 (6 bases). Deletions cut 0 bases from V and 3 bases from J, with 11 bases between. CDR3 size: 15 residues. The germline V gene encodes CDR1 SGHDN and CDR2 FVKESK. Here the CDR3 DNA reads TGTGCCAGCAGCCAAGACACAGGGCGAGACACTGAAGCTTTCTTT. Amino acids: CASSQDTGRDTEAFF.

As DNA, the CDR3 is TGTGCCAGCAGAGGGTATGATGCGTACGAGCAGTACTTC. Translated: CASRGYDAYEQYF. The chain joins TRBV28 to TRBJ2-7; D is uncertain. Trimming shortened V by 6 bases and J by 4 bases, and 13 bases separated the two germline ends. Germline CDR1 MDHEN, CDR2 SYDVKM. The CDR3 is made up of 13 amino acids.

The genes are TRBV11-2 and TRBJ2-7; maybe TRBD2 (5 bases). Deletions cut 0 bases from V and 3 bases from J, with 15 bases between. CDR3 length equals 16 residues. Germline V gene lookup returns CDR1 SGHAT and CDR2 FQNNGV. The CDR3 loop is CASSLEVSSTGYEQYF. CDR3 DNA: TGTGCCAGCAGCTTAGAAGTATCTAGCACGGGCTACGAGCAGTACTTC.